The 3 T cell receptor beta chains presented below share a single source sample, sequenced in a study of blood T cell repertoires in COVID-19. Generated by immunoSEQ multiplex PCR, the TCRdb table keeps only in-frame clones and is missing some. This table holds approximately 440,000 clones, 90% found once. Sequenced: PBMCs or T cells enriched from blood (not recorded which). The receptors here all came from a man between 18 and 35 years old who had recovered from COVID-19.

The count of this clone is one. The CDR3 DNA reads as TGTGCCAGCAGTTTATCCGGTTTCGGGATGCGGACCAAACATGGAGCTTTCTTT. Residues: CASSLSGFGMRTKHGAFF. The rearrangement links TRBV27 to TRBJ1-1; the D is unclear. Germline V lookup: CDR1 MNHEY, CDR2 SMNVEV (reference sequence). The CDR3 loop spans 18 amino acids. The V end was cut by 0 bases, the J end by 10 bases, with 27 bases between.

This clone turned up a few times. The chain recombines TRBV30 with TRBJ1-2, with D possibly being TRBD1 (5 bases). The ends were cut back, 2 bases at V and 4 bases at J, with 8 bases in the middle. The CDR3 has 12 residues. CDR1 GTSNPN and CDR2 SVGIG come from the germline V gene (reference sequence). This CDR3 is CAWSRQLYGYTF. The CDR3 coding sequence is TGTGCCTGGAGTAGACAGCTCTATGGCTACACCTTC.

The chain joins TRBV2 to TRBJ1-1; 8 bases align to TRBD1. The CDR3 spans 13 residues. Germline V gene data show CDR1 as SNHLY and CDR2 as FYNNEI. With 6 bases clipped from V and 5 bases from J, the junction kept 5 bases outside the gene matches. CDR3 coding DNA: TGTGCCAGCAGACCGACAGGGGCTACTGAAGCTTTCTTT. Encoded protein: CASRPTGATEAFF.